This T cell receptor (beta chain) was sequenced in a study of T-cell memory formation after mild COVID-19. Constant-segment primers were used for 5'RACE, and the resulting TCR alpha and TCR beta cDNA libraries carried sample barcodes and UMIs. MiXCR, run by TCRdb on the 5' RACE reads, gives a single entry per CDR3 protein. Among fewer than 350,000 distinct CDR3 sequences listed, around an eighth were seen once. Findings of the study overall: Contracting clones from day 15 to 85 showed balanced CD4/CD8; later expanders favored CD4+. Several responding clones turned up in pre-infection memory, indicating that cross-reactive memory may have taken part.

CDR1 is SGHRS and CDR2 is YFSETQ in the germline V gene. There are 14 residues in the CDR3. Trimming took off 0 bases at V and 6 bases at J, with 12 bases between the two ends. Note on this clonotype: Antigen unknown.

The rearrangement joins TRBV5-1 to TRBJ1-2; D gene unclear. This TCR derives from a man younger than 30 who had mild COVID-19 (a few samples of this study predate the infection). Cell type and time point are not known. The sequenced sample consisted of PBMCs or a T cell subset sorted from them (not recorded which). CDR3 residues: CASSLVSAGDGYTF. As DNA, the CDR3 is TGCGCCAGCAGCTTGGTATCAGCCGGCGATGGCTACACCTTC.